These 12 T cell receptor beta chains originate from one sample sequenced in a study of human CD4 T cells and Enterobacteriaceae. After roughly 6-7 days, proliferating activated T cells were FACS-sorted as CFSE-low CD25+ ICOS+ cells. Memory CD4+ T cells were CFSE-labeled and cultured 2:1 with antigen-pulsed autologous monocytes. Memory CD4+ T cells were sorted as all CD4+ cells except CD45RA+CCR7+CD95- naive cells, over 98% pure. Here immunoSEQ multiplex PCR was the method, and the copy in TCRdb shows in-frame clones only, minus some. The data hold approximately 1,200 clones, with approximately 33% observed a single time. Material for sequencing was bacteria-reactive CD4+ T cells grown in culture. Stated subset: CFSE-low proliferating memory CD4 T cells sorted after in vitro stimulation with a heat-inactivated bacterium or M. tuberculosis lysate. These receptors all come from a human donor in good health.

Sample share makes this clone medium-sized. The rearrangement uses TRBV21-1 and TRBJ2-7; the table's TRBD2 call for D was not verified on the DNA. TRBV21-1 is labeled a pseudogene. The CDR3 loop spans 16 amino acids. CDR3 sequence reads: CASSPPERSVGYEQYF. The CDR3 nucleotides are TGTGCCAGCAGCCCCCCCGAGCGTAGCGTGGGGTACGAGCAGTACTTC.

This sequence joins TRBV6-6 and TRBJ2-2; TRBD2 matches 8 bases. V was pared by 6 bases and J by 6 bases, with 12 bases of the junction left unmatched. The CDR3 is 16 residues long. Germline values: CDR1 MNHNY, CDR2 SVGAGI (reference sequence). The CDR3 reads CASSPPSGRGAGELFF. Written as DNA, the CDR3 is TGTGCCAGCAGCCCACCCAGCGGGAGAGGGGCCGGGGAGCTGTTTTTT.

This clone was seen just once. This chain's CDR3 is CASSPGGGGRYF. The CDR3 coding sequence is TGTGCCAGCAGCCCAGGGGGGGGAGGTAGGTATTTT. The rearrangement joins TRBV9 to TRBJ2-3, with D perhaps TRBD1 or TRBD2 (7 bases each). This CDR3 has 12 residues. The germline CDR1 and CDR2 sequences are SGDLS and YYNGEE. V dropped 4 bases and J dropped 14 bases, with 17 bases sitting between them.

The table lists this clone with a few counts. This sequence joins TRBV7-2 and TRBJ2-7, with 8 bases identical to TRBD1. The CDR3 length is 15 residues. Germline lookup yields CDR1 SGHTA and CDR2 FQGNSA. Trimming took 5 bases from V and 1 from J; bases not matched to a gene: 7. CDR3 in DNA: TGTGCCAGCAGCATCGGACAGGGTTTATCCTACGAGCAGTACTTC. This sequence encodes CASSIGQGLSYEQYF.

By share, this clone counts as medium-sized. This chain uses TRBV5-1 with TRBJ1-3; tentative D call: TRBD1 (6 bases). Germline lookup yields CDR1 SGHRS and CDR2 YFSETQ. Trimming shortened V by 4 bases and J by 3 bases, and 20 bases separated the two germline ends. The CDR3 extends over 17 amino acids. The CDR3 DNA reads as TGCGCCAGCAGCATATCGGCCGCGGGGGGCAATGGAAACACCATATATTTT. It translates to CASSISAAGGNGNTIYF.

The rearrangement links TRBV19 to TRBJ2-3; D remains ambiguous. Germline lookup yields CDR1 LNHDA and CDR2 SQIVND (reference sequence). The germline V and J ends were trimmed by 0 bases and 0 bases, with 7 bases remaining between them. The CDR3 is 15 residues long. The CDR3, as DNA: TGTGCCAGTAGTATAGACAGTTTAAGCACAGATACGCAGTATTTT. This codes for CASSIDSLSTDTQYF. Together with reference TRBV19 and TRBJ2-3, the CDR3 gives the full variable domain: DGGITQSPKYLFRKEGQNVTLSCEQNLNHDAMYWYRQDPGQGLRLIYYSQIVNDFQKGDIAEGYSVSREKKESFPLTVTSAQKNPTAFYLCASSIDSLSTDTQYFGPGTRLTVL.

This chain links TRBV7-3 with TRBJ1-1; D gene uncertain. The V end lost 2 bases, the J end lost 1 base, and 5 bases lay between the germline ends. The CDR3 loop spans 13 amino acids. CDR1 and CDR2 from the germline V gene are SGHTA and FQGTGA. The CDR3 here is CASSLYENTEAFF. The CDR3 bases are TGTGCCAGCAGCTTATATGAGAACACTGAAGCTTTCTTT.

By share, this clone counts as large. This rearrangement joins TRBV5-8 to TRBJ1-1; D gene unclear. The CDR3 covers 13 residues. The germline CDR1 and CDR2 sequences are SGHTS and YDEGEE. The V end was cut by 5 bases, the J end by 5 bases, with 13 bases between. The CDR3 reads CASRHNGETEAFF. The CDR3 DNA reads TGTGCCAGCAGGCATAATGGGGAAACTGAAGCTTTCTTT.

There are a few counts of this clone. The chain employs TRBV27 and TRBJ1-3; possibly TRBD1 for D (5 bases). The V gene's germline CDR1 is MNHEY and CDR2 SMNVEV (reference sequence). CDR3 length: 16 residues. Trimming left V 5 bases short and J 2 bases short, with 16 bases between. The CDR3 region is CASSRPRTIPGNTIYF. CDR3 DNA sequence: TGTGCCAGCAGTCGGCCCAGGACAATTCCTGGAAACACCATATATTTT.

V gene TRBV6-1 combines with J gene TRBJ2-7, with TRBD1 identical over 8 bases. This CDR3 has 14 residues. V dropped 7 bases and J dropped 5; count of bases not matched to a gene: 10. Germline V lookup: CDR1 MNHNS, CDR2 SASEGT. CDR3 nucleotide sequence: TGTGCCAGCACTTCAGGGGGCGCGAACAACGAGCAGTACTTC. Amino acid sequence: CASTSGGANNEQYF.

By share, this clone ranks as medium-sized (0.01 to 0.1%). The rearrangement uses TRBV6-1 and TRBJ2-1; 11 nucleotides match TRBD2. The V gene end was trimmed by 1 base and the J gene end by 8 bases; junction bases not matched to a gene: 4. Germline assignment: CDR1 MNHNS and CDR2 SASEGT. The CDR3 spans 15 residues. CDR3 loop: CASSEGLAGGYEQFF. Here the CDR3 DNA reads TGTGCCAGCAGTGAAGGTCTAGCGGGAGGCTATGAGCAGTTCTTC.

A word on this clone: An end of the junction differs from the germline gene, which may be a read error. J is TRBJ1-4 and V is TRBV9, with 8 bases fitting TRBD1. This CDR3 is 18 amino acids long. Per the germline V gene, CDR1 is SGDLS and CDR2 is YYNGEE. The CDR3 DNA reads TGTGCCAGCAGCGTAGCGGGGAGGACAGGGAGGCCTGGAGGAAAAACTGTTTTT. Protein: CASSVAGRTGRPGGKTVF.